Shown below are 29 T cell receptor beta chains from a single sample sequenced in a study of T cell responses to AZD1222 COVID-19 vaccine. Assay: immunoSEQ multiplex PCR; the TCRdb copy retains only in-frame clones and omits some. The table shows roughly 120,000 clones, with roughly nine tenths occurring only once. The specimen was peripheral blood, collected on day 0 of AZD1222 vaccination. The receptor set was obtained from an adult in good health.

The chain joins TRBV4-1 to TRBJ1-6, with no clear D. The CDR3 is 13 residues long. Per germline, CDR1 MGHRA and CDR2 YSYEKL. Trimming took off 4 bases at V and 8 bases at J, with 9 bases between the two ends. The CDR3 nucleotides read TGCGCCAGCAGCCTCTACGGGGATTCACCCCTCCACTTT. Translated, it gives CASSLYGDSPLHF.

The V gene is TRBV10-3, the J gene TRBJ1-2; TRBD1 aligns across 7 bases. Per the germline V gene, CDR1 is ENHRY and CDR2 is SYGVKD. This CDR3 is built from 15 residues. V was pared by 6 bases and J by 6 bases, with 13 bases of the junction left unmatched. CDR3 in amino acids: CAISRERQGSDGYTF. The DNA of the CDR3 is TGTGCCATCAGCCGCGAAAGACAGGGATCAGATGGCTACACCTTC.

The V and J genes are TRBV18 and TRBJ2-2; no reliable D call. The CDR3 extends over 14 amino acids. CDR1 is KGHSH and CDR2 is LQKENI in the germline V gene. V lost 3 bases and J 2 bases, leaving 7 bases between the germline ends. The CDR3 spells CASSPDRNTGELFF. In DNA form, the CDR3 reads TGTGCCAGCTCACCCGACCGAAACACCGGGGAGCTGTTTTTT.

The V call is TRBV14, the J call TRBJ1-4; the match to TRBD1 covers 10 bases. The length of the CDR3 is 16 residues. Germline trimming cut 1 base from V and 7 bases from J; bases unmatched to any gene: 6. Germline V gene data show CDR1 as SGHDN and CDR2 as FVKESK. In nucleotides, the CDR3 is TGTGCCAGCAGCCAAGGCGACAGGGGGCGATGTGAAAAACTGTTTTTT. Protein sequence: CASSQGDRGRCEKLFF.

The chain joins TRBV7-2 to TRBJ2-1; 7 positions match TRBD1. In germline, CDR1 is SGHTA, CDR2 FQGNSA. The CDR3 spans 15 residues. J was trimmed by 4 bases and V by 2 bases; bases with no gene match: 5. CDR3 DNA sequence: TGTGCCAGCAGCTTACTGGGACAGACTTACAATGAGCAGTTCTTC. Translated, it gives CASSLLGQTYNEQFF. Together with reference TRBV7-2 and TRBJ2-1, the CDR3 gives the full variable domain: GAGVSQSPSNKVTEKGKDVELRCDPISGHTALYWYRQSLGQGLEFLIYFQGNSAPDKSGLPSDRFSAERTGGSVSTLTIQRTQQEDSAVYLCASSLLGQTYNEQFFGPGTRLTVL.

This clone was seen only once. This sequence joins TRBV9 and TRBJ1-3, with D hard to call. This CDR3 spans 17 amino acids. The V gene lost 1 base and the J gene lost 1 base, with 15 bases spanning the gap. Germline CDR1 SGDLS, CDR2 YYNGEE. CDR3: CASSVNTDIPSGNTIYF. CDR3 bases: TGTGCCAGCAGCGTAAACACAGACATCCCTTCTGGAAACACCATATATTTT.

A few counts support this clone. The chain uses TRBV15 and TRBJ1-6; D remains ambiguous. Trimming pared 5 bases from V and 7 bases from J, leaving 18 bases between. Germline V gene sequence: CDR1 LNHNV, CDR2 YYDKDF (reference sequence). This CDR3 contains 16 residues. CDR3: CATSERFGGRNSPLHF. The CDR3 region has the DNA TGTGCCACCAGCGAGAGATTCGGTGGAAGGAATTCACCCCTCCACTTT.

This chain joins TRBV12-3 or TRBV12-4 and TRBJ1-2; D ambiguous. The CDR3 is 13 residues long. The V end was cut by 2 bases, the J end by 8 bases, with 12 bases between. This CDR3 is CASSLFLMGGYTF. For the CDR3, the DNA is TGTGCCAGCAGTTTATTTTTGATGGGCGGCTACACCTTC.

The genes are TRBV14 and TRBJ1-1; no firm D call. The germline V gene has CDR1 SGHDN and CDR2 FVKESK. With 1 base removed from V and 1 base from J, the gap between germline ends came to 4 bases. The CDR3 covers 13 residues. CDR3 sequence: CASSQGWNTEAFF. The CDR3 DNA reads TGTGCCAGCAGCCAAGGGTGGAACACTGAAGCTTTCTTT. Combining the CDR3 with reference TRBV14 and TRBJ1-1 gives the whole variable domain EAGVTQFPSHSVIEKGQTVTLRCDPISGHDNLYWYRRVMGKEIKFLLHFVKESKQDESGMPNNRFLAERTGGTYSTLKVQPAELEDSGVYFCASSQGWNTEAFFGQGTRLTVV.

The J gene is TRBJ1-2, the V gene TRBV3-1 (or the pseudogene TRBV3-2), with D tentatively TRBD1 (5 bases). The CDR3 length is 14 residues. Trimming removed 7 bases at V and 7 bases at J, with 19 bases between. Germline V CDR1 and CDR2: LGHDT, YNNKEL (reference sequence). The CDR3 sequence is CASTEPGLLAGYTF. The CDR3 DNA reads TGTGCCAGCACCGAACCGGGACTCTTAGCTGGCTACACCTTC.

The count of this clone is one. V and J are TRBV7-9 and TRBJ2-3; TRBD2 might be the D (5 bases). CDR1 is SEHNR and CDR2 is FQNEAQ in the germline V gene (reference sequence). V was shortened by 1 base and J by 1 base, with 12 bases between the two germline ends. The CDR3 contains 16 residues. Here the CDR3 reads CASSLEDFRGTDTQYF. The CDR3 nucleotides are TGTGCCAGCAGCTTAGAGGACTTTAGGGGCACAGATACGCAGTATTTT.

The CDR3 coding sequence is TGTGCCAGCAGTCCCGAGGGCCTTACCTACGAGCAGTACTTC. Protein: CASSPEGLTYEQYF. The rearrangement links TRBV5-4 to TRBJ2-7, with D possibly being TRBD2 (5 bases). V was clipped by 5 bases and J by 2 bases, with 14 bases between them. The CDR3 spans 14 residues. The germline V gene has CDR1 SGHNT and CDR2 YYREEE (reference sequence).

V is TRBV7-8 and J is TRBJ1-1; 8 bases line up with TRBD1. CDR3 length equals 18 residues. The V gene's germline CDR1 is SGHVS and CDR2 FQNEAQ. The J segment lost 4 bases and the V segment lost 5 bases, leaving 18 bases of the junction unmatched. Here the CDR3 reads CASSKHLQGALLVTEAFF. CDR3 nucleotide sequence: TGTGCCAGCAGCAAACACCTCCAGGGGGCGCTCTTGGTCACTGAAGCTTTCTTT.

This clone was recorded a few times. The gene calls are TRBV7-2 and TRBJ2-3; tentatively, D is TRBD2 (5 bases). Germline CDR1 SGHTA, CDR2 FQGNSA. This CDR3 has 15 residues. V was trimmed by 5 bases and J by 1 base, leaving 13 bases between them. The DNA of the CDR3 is TGTGCCAGCAGCCCGGACTCCTGGGGCACAGATACGCAGTATTTT. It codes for CASSPDSWGTDTQYF.

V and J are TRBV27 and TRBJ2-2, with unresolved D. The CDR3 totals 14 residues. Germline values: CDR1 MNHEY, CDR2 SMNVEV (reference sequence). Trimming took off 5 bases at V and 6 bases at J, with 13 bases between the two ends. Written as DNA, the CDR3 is TGTGCCAGCAGTACTCCCTCCGGACCCGGGGAGCTGTTTTTT. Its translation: CASSTPSGPGELFF.

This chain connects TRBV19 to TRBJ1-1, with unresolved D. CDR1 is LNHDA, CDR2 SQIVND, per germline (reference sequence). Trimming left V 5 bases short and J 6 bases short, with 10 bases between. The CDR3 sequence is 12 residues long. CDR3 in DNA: TGTGCCAGTAGTCAGAGGGCTGCTGAAGCTTTCTTT. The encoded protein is CASSQRAAEAFF. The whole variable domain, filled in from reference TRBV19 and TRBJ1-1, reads DGGITQSPKYLFRKEGQNVTLSCEQNLNHDAMYWYRQDPGQGLRLIYYSQIVNDFQKGDIAEGYSVSREKKESFPLTVTSAQKNPTAFYLCASSQRAAEAFFGQGTRLTVV.

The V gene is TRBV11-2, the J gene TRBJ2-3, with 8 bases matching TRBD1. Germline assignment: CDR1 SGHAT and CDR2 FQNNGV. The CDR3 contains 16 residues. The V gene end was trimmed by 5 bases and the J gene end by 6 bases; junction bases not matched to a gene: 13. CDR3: CASSRRGQGAEDTQYF. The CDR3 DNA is TGTGCCAGCAGCCGGCGAGGGCAGGGGGCGGAGGATACGCAGTATTTT.

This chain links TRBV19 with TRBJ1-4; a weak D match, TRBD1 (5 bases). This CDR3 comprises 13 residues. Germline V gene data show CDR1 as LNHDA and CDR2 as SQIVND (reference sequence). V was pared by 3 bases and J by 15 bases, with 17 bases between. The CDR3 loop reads CASSIDPTGGMFF. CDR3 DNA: TGTGCCAGTAGTATTGATCCCACGGGGGGAATGTTTTTT.

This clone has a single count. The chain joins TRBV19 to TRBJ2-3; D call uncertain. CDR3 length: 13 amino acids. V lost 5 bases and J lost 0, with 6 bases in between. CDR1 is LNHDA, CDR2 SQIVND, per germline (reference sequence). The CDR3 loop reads CASSEVSTDTQYF. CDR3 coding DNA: TGTGCCAGTAGTGAGGTTAGCACAGATACGCAGTATTTT.

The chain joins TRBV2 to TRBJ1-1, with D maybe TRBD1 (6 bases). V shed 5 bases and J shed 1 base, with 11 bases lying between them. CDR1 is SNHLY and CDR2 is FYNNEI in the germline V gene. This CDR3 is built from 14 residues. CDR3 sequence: CASSFQGKNTEAFF. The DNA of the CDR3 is TGTGCCAGCAGTTTCCAGGGGAAGAACACTGAAGCTTTCTTT.

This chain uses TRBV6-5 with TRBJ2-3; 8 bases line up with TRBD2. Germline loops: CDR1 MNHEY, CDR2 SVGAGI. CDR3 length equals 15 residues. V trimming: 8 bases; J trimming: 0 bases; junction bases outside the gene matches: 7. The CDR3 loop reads CASDYLAGSTDTQYF. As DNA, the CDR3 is TGTGCCAGCGATTACCTAGCGGGCAGCACAGATACGCAGTATTTT.

The CDR3 DNA is TGTGCCAGCAGCTTAGAGCCGGCAGGGACCCAGTACTTC. Its translation: CASSLEPAGTQYF. The rearrangement joins TRBV7-9 to TRBJ2-5; D call uncertain. CDR3 length: 13 residues. Between the trimmed V and J ends, which lost 1 base and 7 bases, there was a span of 10 bases. CDR1 is SEHNR, CDR2 FQNEAQ, per germline (reference sequence).

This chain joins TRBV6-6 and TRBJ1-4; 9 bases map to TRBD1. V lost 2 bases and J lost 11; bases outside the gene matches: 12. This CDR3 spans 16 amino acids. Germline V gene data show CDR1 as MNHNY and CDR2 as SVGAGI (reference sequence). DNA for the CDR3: TGTGCCAGCAGTTACGTCACAGGGGGCTCCTTGGGGAAACTGTTTTTT. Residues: CASSYVTGGSLGKLFF.

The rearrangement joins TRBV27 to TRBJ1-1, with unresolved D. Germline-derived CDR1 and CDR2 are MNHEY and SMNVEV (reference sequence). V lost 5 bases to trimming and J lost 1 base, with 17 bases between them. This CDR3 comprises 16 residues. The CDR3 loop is CASSPSSGDANTEAFF. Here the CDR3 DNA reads TGTGCCAGCAGTCCGTCGAGTGGAGACGCGAACACTGAAGCTTTCTTT.

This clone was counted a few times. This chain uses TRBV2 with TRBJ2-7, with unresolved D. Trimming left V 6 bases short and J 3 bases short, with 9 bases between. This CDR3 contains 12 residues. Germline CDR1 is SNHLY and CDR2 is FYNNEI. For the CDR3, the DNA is TGTGCCAGCAGGATCAGACGCTACGAGCAGTACTTC. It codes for CASRIRRYEQYF. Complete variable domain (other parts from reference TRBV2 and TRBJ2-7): EPEVTQTPSHQVTQMGQEVILRCVPISNHLYFYWYRQILGQKVEFLVSFYNNEISEKSEIFDDQFSVERPDGSNFTLKIRSTKLEDSAMYFCASRIRRYEQYFGPGTRLTVT.

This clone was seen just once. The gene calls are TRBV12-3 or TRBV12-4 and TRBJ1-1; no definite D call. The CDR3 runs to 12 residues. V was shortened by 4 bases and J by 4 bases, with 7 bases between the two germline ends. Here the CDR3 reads CASSSLSTEAFF. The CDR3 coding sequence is TGTGCCAGCAGTTCCCTCAGCACTGAAGCTTTCTTT.

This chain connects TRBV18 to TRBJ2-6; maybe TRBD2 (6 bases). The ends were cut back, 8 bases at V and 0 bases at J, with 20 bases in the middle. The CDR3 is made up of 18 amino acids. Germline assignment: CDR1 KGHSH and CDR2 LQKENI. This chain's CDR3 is CASTSAGRGYSGANVLTF. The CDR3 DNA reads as TGTGCCAGCACGTCTGCGGGAAGGGGTTACTCTGGGGCCAACGTCCTGACTTTC. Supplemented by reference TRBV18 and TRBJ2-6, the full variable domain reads NAGVMQNPRHLVRRRGQEARLRCSPMKGHSHVYWYRQLPEEGLKFMVYLQKENIIDESGMPKERFSAEFPKEGPSILRIQQVVRGDSAAYFCASTSAGRGYSGANVLTFGAGSRLTVL.

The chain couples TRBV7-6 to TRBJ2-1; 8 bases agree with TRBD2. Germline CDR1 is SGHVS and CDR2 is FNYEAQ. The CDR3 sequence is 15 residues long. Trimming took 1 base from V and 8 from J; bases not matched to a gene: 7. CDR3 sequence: CASSLEGGRRDEQFF. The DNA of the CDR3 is TGTGCCAGCAGCTTAGAGGGCGGGAGGAGGGATGAGCAGTTCTTC.

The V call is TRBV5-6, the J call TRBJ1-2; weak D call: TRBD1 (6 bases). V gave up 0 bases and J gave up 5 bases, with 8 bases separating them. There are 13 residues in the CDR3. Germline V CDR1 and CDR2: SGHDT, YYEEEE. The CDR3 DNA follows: TGTGCCAGCAGCTTGGAAGGGGGGTATGGCTACACCTTC. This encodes CASSLEGGYGYTF.